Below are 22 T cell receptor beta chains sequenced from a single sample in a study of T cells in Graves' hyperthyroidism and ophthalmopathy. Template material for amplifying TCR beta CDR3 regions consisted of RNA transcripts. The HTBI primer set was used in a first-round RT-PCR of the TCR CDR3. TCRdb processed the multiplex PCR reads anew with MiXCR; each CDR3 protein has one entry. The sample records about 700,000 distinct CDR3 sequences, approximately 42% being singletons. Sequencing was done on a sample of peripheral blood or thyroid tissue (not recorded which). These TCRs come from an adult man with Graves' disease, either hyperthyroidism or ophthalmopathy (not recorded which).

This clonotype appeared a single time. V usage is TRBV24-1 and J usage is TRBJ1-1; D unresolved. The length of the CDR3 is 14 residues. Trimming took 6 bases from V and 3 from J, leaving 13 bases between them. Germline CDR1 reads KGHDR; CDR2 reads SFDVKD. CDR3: CATSYQAIYTEAFF. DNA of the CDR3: TGTGCCACCAGTTACCAGGCGATATACACTGAAGCTTTCTTT.

Written as DNA, the CDR3 is TGCAGTGCTAGTGGGGAATCCTCCTATAATTCACCCCTCCACTTT. It codes for CSASGESSYNSPLHF. J is TRBJ1-6 and V is TRBV20-1; D uncertain. The germline gives CDR1 DFQATT, CDR2 SNEGSKA (reference sequence). Deletions cut 3 bases from V and 0 bases from J, with 9 bases between. This CDR3 spans 15 amino acids.

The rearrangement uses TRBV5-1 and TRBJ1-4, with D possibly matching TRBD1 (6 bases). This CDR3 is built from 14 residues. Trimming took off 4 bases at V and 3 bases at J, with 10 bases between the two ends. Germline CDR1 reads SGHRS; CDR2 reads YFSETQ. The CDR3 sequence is CASSPGQSNEKLFF. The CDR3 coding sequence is TGCGCCAGCAGCCCTGGACAGTCTAATGAAAAACTGTTTTTT.

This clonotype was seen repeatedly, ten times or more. The CDR3 is CASSLAPQSYEQYF. The CDR3 DNA is TGTGCCAGCAGCTTAGCGCCACAGTCCTACGAGCAGTACTTC. J is TRBJ2-7 and V is TRBV7-9, with D uncertain. Looked up from germline, CDR1 is SEHNR and CDR2 is FQNEAQ (reference sequence). The CDR3 totals 14 residues. Between the trimmed V and J ends, which lost 0 bases and 1 base, there was a span of 7 bases.

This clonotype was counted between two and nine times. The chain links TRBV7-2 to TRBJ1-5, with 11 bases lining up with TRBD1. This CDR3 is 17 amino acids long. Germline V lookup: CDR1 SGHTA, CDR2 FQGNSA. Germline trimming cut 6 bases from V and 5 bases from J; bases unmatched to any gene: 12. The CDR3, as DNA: TGTGCCAGCAGTGGGGGGACAGGGGGAGTAAACCATCAGCCCCAGCATTTT. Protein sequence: CASSGGTGGVNHQPQHF.

For the CDR3, the DNA is TGTGCCAGCAGCTTAGAGGGGTTCGGGGCCAACGTCCTGACTTTC. It translates to CASSLEGFGANVLTF. The gene calls are TRBV7-9 and TRBJ2-6; tentative D call: TRBD1 (5 bases). V shed 1 base and J shed 4 bases, with 8 bases lying between them. Germline values: CDR1 SEHNR, CDR2 FQNEAQ (reference sequence). CDR3 length: 15 residues.

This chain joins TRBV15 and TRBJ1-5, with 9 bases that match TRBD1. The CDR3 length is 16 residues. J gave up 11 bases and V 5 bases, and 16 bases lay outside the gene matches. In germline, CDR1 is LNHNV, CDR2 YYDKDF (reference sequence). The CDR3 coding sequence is TGTGCCACCAGCGTGAGGCAGGGGGACAGGGCTATAGCCCAGCATTTT. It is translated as CATSVRQGDRAIAQHF.

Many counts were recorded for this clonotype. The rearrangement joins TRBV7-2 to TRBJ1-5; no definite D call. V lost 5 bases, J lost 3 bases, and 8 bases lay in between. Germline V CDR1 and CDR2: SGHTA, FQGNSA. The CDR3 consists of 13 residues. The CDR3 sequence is CASSMSTNQPQHF. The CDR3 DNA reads TGTGCCAGCAGCATGAGCACCAATCAGCCCCAGCATTTT.

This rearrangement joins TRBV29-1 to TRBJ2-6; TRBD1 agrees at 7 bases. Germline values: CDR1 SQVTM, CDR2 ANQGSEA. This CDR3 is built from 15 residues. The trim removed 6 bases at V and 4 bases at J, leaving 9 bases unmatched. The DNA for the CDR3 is TGCAGCGTACACAGGGGTCCTTCGGGGGCCAACGTCCTGACTTTC. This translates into CSVHRGPSGANVLTF.

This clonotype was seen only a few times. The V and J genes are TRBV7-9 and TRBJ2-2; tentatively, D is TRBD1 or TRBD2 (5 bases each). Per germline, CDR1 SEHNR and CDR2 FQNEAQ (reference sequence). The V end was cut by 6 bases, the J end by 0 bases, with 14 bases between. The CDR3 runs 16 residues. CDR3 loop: CASSDAGTTNTGELFF. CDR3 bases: TGTGCCAGCAGTGACGCCGGGACCACGAACACCGGGGAGCTGTTTTTT. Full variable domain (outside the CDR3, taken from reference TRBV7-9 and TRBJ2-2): DTGVSQNPRHKITKRGQNVTFRCDPISEHNRLYWYRQTLGQGPEFLTYFQNEAQLEKSRLLSDRFSAERPKGSFSTLEIQRTEQGDSAMYLCASSDAGTTNTGELFFGEGSRLTVL.

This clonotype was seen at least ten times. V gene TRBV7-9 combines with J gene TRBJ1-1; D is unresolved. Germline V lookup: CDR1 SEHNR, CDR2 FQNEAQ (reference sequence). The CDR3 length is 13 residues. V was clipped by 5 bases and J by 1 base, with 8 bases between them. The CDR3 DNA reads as TGTGCCAGCAGCCAAGTAGGGAACACTGAAGCTTTCTTT. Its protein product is CASSQVGNTEAFF.

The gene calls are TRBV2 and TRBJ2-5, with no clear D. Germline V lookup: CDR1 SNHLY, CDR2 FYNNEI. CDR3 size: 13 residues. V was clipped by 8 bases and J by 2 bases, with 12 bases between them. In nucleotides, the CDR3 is TGTGCCAGCTCACCAACCGGACAAGAGACCCAGTACTTC. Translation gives CASSPTGQETQYF.

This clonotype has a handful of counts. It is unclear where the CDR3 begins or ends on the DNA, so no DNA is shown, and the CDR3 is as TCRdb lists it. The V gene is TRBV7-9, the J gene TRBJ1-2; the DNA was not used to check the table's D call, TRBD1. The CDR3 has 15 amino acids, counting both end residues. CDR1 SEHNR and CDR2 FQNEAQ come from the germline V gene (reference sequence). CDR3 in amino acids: CASSQVGTGNYGHTF.

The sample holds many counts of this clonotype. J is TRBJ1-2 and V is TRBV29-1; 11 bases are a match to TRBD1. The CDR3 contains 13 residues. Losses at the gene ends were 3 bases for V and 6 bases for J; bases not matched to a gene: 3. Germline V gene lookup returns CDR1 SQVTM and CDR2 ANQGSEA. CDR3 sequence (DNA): TGCAGCGTTGAGAGGACAGGGGGCCATGGCTACACCTTC. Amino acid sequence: CSVERTGGHGYTF.

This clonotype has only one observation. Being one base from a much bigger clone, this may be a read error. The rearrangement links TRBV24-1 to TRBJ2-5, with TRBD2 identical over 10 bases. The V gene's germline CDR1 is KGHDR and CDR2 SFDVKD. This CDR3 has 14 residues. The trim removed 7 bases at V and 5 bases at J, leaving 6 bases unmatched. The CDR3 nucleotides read TGTGCCACCAGCGGCCGAGCGGGAGGGGAGACCCAGTACTTC. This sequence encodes CATSGRAGGETQYF.

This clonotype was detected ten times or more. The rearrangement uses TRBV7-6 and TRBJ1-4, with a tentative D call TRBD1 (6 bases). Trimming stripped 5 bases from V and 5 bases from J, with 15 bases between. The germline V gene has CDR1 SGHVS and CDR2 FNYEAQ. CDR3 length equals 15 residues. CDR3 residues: CASSPSRDTNEKLFF. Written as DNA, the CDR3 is TGTGCCAGCAGCCCTTCCCGGGACACAAATGAAAAACTGTTTTTT.

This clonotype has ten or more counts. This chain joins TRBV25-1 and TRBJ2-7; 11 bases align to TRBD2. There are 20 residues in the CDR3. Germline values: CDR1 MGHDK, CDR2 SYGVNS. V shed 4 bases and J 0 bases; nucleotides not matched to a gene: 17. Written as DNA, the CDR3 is TGTGCCAGCAGTGGAACCTTCGCCGGGACTAGCGGTTCATCCTCCTACGAGCAGTACTTC. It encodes CASSGTFAGTSGSSSYEQYF.

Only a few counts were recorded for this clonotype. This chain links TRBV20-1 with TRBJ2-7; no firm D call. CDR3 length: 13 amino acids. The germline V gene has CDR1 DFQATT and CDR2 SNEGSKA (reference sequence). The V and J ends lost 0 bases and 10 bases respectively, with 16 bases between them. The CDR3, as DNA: TGCAGTGCTAGAGATCTGGGCCCCTACCTCCAGTACTTC. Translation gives CSARDLGPYLQYF.

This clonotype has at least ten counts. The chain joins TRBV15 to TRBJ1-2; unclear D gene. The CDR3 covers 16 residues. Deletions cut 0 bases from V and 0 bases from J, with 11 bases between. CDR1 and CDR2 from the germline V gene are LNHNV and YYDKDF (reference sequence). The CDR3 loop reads CATSRDLSPTNYGYTF. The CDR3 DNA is TGTGCCACCAGCAGAGATCTGTCTCCGACTAACTATGGCTACACCTTC. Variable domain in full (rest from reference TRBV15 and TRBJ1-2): DAMVIQNPRYQVTQFGKPVTLSCSQTLNHNVMYWYQQKSSQAPKLLFHYYDKDFNNEADTPDNFQSRRPNTSFCFLDIRSPGLGDTAMYLCATSRDLSPTNYGYTFGSGTRLTVV.

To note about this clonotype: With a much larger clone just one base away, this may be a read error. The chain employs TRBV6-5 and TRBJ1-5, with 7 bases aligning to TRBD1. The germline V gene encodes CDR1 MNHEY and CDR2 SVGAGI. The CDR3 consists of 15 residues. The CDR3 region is CVSSYDPQGGQPQHF. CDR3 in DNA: TGTGTCAGCAGTTACGATCCCCAGGGGGGACAGCCCCAGCATTTT.

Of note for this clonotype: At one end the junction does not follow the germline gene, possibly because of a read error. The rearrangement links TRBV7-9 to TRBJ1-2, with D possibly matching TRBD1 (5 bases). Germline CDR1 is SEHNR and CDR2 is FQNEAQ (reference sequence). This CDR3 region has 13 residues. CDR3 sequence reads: CASSFVGDGGYTF. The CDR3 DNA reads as TGCGCCAGCAGCTTTGTGGGGGACGGTGGCTACACCTTC.

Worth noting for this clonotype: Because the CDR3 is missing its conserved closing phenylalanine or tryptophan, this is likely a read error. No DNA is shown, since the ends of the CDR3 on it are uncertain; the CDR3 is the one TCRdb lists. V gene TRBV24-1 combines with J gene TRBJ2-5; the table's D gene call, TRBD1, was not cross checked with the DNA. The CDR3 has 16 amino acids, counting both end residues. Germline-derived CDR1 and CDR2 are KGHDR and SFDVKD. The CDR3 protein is CATSGQGNNYGYTFGS.